The 32 T cell receptor beta chains below all came from one sample that was sequenced in a study of blood T cell repertoires in COVID-19. Sequencing used immunoSEQ multiplex PCR; TCRdb keeps in-frame clones, though not all of them. The profile shows about 70,000 clones, about 81% of them singletons. Material: peripheral blood. Receptors were obtained from a man at least 80 years old with acute or convalescent COVID-19.

This clone appeared a few times. This sequence joins TRBV7-8 and TRBJ2-2, with a tentative D call TRBD2 (5 bases). Trimming cost V 5 bases and J 3 bases, with 16 bases left between them. The length of the CDR3 is 16 residues. Germline V gives CDR1 SGHVS, CDR2 FQNEAQ. The CDR3 nucleotides read TGTGCCAGCAGCCCCCTAAGGGCCGGGGACACCGGGGAGCTGTTTTTT. It is translated as CASSPLRAGDTGELFF.

The chain links TRBV6-6 to TRBJ2-2, with D perhaps matching TRBD1 (6 bases). Between the trimmed V and J ends, which lost 2 bases and 6 bases, there was a span of 10 bases. The CDR3 totals 14 residues. Looked up from germline, CDR1 is MNHNY and CDR2 is SVGAGI (reference sequence). The CDR3, as DNA: TGTGCCAGCAGTTACCACAGGGTAGCCGGGGAGCTGTTTTTT. This gives the protein CASSYHRVAGELFF.

The table lists this clone with a count of one. The chain employs TRBV18 and TRBJ1-4, with D maybe TRBD1 (6 bases). The ends were cut back, 1 base at V and 14 bases at J, with 26 bases in the middle. The CDR3 has 17 residues. The germline CDR1 and CDR2 sequences are KGHSH and LQKENI. CDR3: CASSPQRQGPLVGYLFF. For the CDR3, the DNA is TGTGCCAGCTCACCACAGAGGCAGGGGCCCCTTGTTGGGTATCTGTTTTTT.

The V call is TRBV24-1, the J call TRBJ2-3, with 9 bases that match TRBD2. The germline V gene has CDR1 KGHDR and CDR2 SFDVKD. CDR3 size: 18 residues. Losses at the gene ends were 3 bases for V and 0 bases for J; bases not matched to a gene: 9. CDR3 amino acids: CATSDEASGTPSTDTQYF. The CDR3 coding sequence is TGTGCCACCAGTGATGAGGCTAGCGGGACCCCTAGCACAGATACGCAGTATTTT.

A few counts support this clone. The genes are TRBV10-3 and TRBJ2-3; D may be TRBD1 (6 bases). The ends were cut back, 3 bases at V and 5 bases at J, with 15 bases in the middle. Looked up from germline, CDR1 is ENHRY and CDR2 is SYGVKD. The CDR3 sequence is 15 residues long. DNA for the CDR3: TGTGCCATCAGTGATAACAGCTTAGGGGGAGATACGCAGTATTTT. Its protein is CAISDNSLGGDTQYF.

CDR3 in amino acids: CASSRRDSLNQPQHF. The CDR3 DNA reads as TGTGCCAGTAGTCGCCGGGACAGCCTCAATCAGCCCCAGCATTTT. This rearrangement joins TRBV19 to TRBJ1-5; 7 bases align to TRBD1. Per germline, CDR1 LNHDA and CDR2 SQIVND (reference sequence). This CDR3 region has 15 residues. V lost 5 bases to trimming and J lost 3 bases; unmatched junction nucleotides: 7.

The chain combines TRBV7-9 with TRBJ2-2; D is unclear. Germline V lookup: CDR1 SEHNR, CDR2 FQNEAQ (reference sequence). Trimming took off 4 bases at V and 4 bases at J, with 10 bases between the two ends. The CDR3 has 14 amino acids. In DNA, the CDR3 is TGTGCCAGCAGCTCTACCCTCTTCACCGGGGAGCTGTTTTTT. It yields the protein CASSSTLFTGELFF.

The chain carries TRBV19 and TRBJ2-1; TRBD2 matches 9 bases. CDR1 and CDR2 from the germline V gene are LNHDA and SQIVND (reference sequence). V was clipped by 3 bases and J by 5 bases; unmatched bases: 11. This CDR3 contains 17 residues. The CDR3 nucleotides read TGTGCCAGTAGTATCGGACTAGCGATAGCCGGGCACAATGAGCAGTTCTTC. Protein sequence: CASSIGLAIAGHNEQFF. The whole variable domain, filled in from reference TRBV19 and TRBJ2-1, reads DGGITQSPKYLFRKEGQNVTLSCEQNLNHDAMYWYRQDPGQGLRLIYYSQIVNDFQKGDIAEGYSVSREKKESFPLTVTSAQKNPTAFYLCASSIGLAIAGHNEQFFGPGTRLTVL.

CDR3 DNA: TGTGCCACCAGTGATCTGACTACCTCCACCGGGGAGCTGTTTTTT. This encodes CATSDLTTSTGELFF. This rearrangement joins TRBV24-1 to TRBJ2-2; a possible D gene is TRBD2 (5 bases). The V end lost 3 bases, the J end lost 4 bases, and 11 bases lay between the germline ends. CDR3 size: 15 residues. In germline, CDR1 is KGHDR, CDR2 SFDVKD.

Here the CDR3 reads CASSLGTGFANYGYTF. The CDR3 DNA reads as TGTGCCAGCAGCTTGGGGACAGGCTTCGCAAACTATGGCTACACCTTC. The chain uses TRBV5-6 and TRBJ1-2, with 7 bases that match TRBD1. This CDR3 is 16 amino acids long. Looked up from germline, CDR1 is SGHDT and CDR2 is YYEEEE. The J segment lost 2 bases and the V segment lost 0 bases, leaving 7 bases of the junction unmatched. Drawing the rest from reference TRBV5-6 and TRBJ1-2, the complete variable domain is DAGVTQSPTHLIKTRGQQVTLRCSPKSGHDTVSWYQQALGQGPQFIFQYYEEEERQRGNFPDRFSGHQFPNYSSELNVNALLLGDSALYLCASSLGTGFANYGYTFGSGTRLTVV.

This clone was counted between two and nine times. This chain links TRBV7-9 with TRBJ1-5; tentative D call: TRBD1 (5 bases). CDR1 is SEHNR and CDR2 is FQNEAQ in the germline V gene (reference sequence). The CDR3 length is 14 residues. The V and J ends lost 3 bases and 1 base respectively, with 7 bases between them. CDR3 amino acids: CASSFPGSNQPQHF. CDR3 nucleotide sequence: TGTGCCAGCAGCTTCCCAGGGAGCAATCAGCCCCAGCATTTT.

The chain couples TRBV28 to TRBJ1-5, with D uncertain. The CDR3 sequence is 15 residues long. CDR1 MDHEN and CDR2 SYDVKM come from the germline V gene. V was trimmed by 3 bases and J by 4 bases, leaving 13 bases between them. CDR3 nucleotides: TGTGCCAGCAGTTTGGCCGGGTCTGGGAATCAGCCCCAGCATTTT. Translating it yields CASSLAGSGNQPQHF.

This clone was recorded a few times. The gene calls are TRBV5-1 and TRBJ1-2; 9 bases align to TRBD1. Trimming took 5 bases from V and 4 from J; bases not matched to a gene: 12. This CDR3 has 16 amino acids. CDR1 is SGHRS, CDR2 YFSETQ, per germline. CDR3 protein: CASRPTGGLVFYGYTF. The DNA for the CDR3 is TGCGCCAGCAGGCCGACAGGGGGACTTGTCTTCTATGGCTACACCTTC. Full variable domain (rest looked up from reference TRBV5-1 and TRBJ1-2): KAGVTQTPRYLIKTRGQQVTLSCSPISGHRSVSWYQQTPGQGLQFLFEYFSETQRNKGNFPGRFSGRQFSNSRSEMNVSTLELGDSALYLCASRPTGGLVFYGYTFGSGTRLTVV.

This chain connects TRBV7-9 to TRBJ2-7; TRBD1 is a possible D gene (6 bases). CDR3 length: 12 amino acids. Germline CDR1 reads SEHNR; CDR2 reads FQNEAQ (reference sequence). With 6 bases removed from V and 5 bases from J, the gap between germline ends came to 11 bases. CDR3 DNA: TGTGCCAGCAGGGGGGCGGTCGACGAGCAGTACTTC. Protein product: CASRGAVDEQYF.

This chain joins TRBV7-8 and TRBJ2-7; TRBD1 might be the D (5 bases). Trimming took 4 bases from V and 5 from J, leaving 12 bases between them. From germline, CDR1 is SGHVS and CDR2 FQNEAQ. The CDR3 is made up of 13 amino acids. CDR3 region: CASSWGLQDEQYF. The CDR3 coding sequence is TGTGCCAGCAGCTGGGGCCTCCAGGACGAGCAGTACTTC.

The rearrangement uses TRBV10-3 and TRBJ2-3; 10 bases match TRBD1. Germline CDR1 and CDR2: ENHRY and SYGVKD. V lost 6 bases, J lost 3 bases, and 6 bases stayed unmatched. CDR3 length: 15 amino acids. The CDR3 reads CAIRGDRGETDTQYF. CDR3 DNA: TGTGCCATCAGGGGGGACAGGGGAGAAACAGATACGCAGTATTTT.

The chain recombines TRBV14 with TRBJ2-1; perhaps TRBD2 as D (6 bases). The germline V and J ends were trimmed by 4 bases and 16 bases, with 20 bases remaining between them. The V gene's germline CDR1 is SGHDN and CDR2 FVKESK. The CDR3 covers 13 residues. The CDR3, as DNA: TGTGCCAGCAGCCTCCTCTCCGAGGGAGGAAAATTCTTC. It codes for CASSLLSEGGKFF.

This rearrangement joins TRBV9 to TRBJ1-3; TRBD1 matches at 7 bases. The J segment lost 0 bases and the V segment lost 0 bases, leaving 3 bases of the junction unmatched. CDR3 length: 16 residues. Per germline, CDR1 SGDLS and CDR2 YYNGEE. In DNA, the CDR3 is TGTGCCAGCAGCGTAGGTGGGACAGCCTCTGGAAACACCATATATTTT. Amino acid sequence: CASSVGGTASGNTIYF.

The chain has TRBV6-6 and TRBJ1-1; TRBD1 might be the D (6 bases). Germline CDR1 reads MNHNY; CDR2 reads SVGAGI (reference sequence). V was trimmed by 7 bases and J by 1 base, leaving 16 bases between them. CDR3 size: 15 residues. In DNA form, the CDR3 reads TGTGCCAGCATCGACAGGTCAGGGCCGAACACTGAAGCTTTCTTT. Its protein is CASIDRSGPNTEAFF.

The J gene is TRBJ2-1, the V gene TRBV2; 9 bases line up with TRBD2. Germline CDR1 reads SNHLY; CDR2 reads FYNNEI. V was clipped by 7 bases and J by 7 bases; unmatched bases: 11. This CDR3 region has 15 residues. CDR3 loop: CASNLRGGLRNEQFF. Written as DNA, the CDR3 is TGTGCCAGCAATCTGCGGGGGGGCCTTAGGAATGAGCAGTTCTTC.

The genes are TRBV11-2 and TRBJ2-1, with D perhaps matching TRBD2 (6 bases). Germline CDR1 SGHAT, CDR2 FQNNGV. Deletions cut 8 bases from V and 12 bases from J, with 20 bases between. CDR3 size: 13 residues. The CDR3 nucleotides read TGTGCCAGCGGGGGGTTCCTACTGCCCGGGCAGTTCTTC. Translating it yields CASGGFLLPGQFF.

In its sample, this clone was seen a few times. The chain uses TRBV7-2 and TRBJ2-7; 14 bases are a match to TRBD2. V shed 8 bases and J 9 bases; nucleotides not matched to a gene: 9. CDR3 size: 14 residues. Germline lookup yields CDR1 SGHTA and CDR2 FQGNSA. The DNA of the CDR3 is TGTGCCAGCTCATTTGGGACTAGCGGGAGCTGGCAGTACTTC. It specifies CASSFGTSGSWQYF.

This clone came up a few times. The V and J genes are TRBV24-1 and TRBJ1-2; no clear D gene. Trimming shortened V by 2 bases and J by 8 bases, and 11 bases separated the two germline ends. Germline loops: CDR1 KGHDR, CDR2 SFDVKD. The CDR3 extends over 13 amino acids. The CDR3 region is CATSDSWRAGYTF. CDR3 DNA: TGTGCCACCAGTGATTCGTGGAGGGCGGGCTACACCTTC.

The chain carries TRBV9 and TRBJ1-1, with 7 nucleotides matching TRBD1. The V gene end was trimmed by 4 bases and the J gene end by 6 bases; junction bases not matched to a gene: 12. The CDR3 consists of 15 residues. CDR1 is SGDLS, CDR2 YYNGEE, per germline. The CDR3 reads CASSLLPRGSSEAFF. In nucleotides, the CDR3 is TGTGCCAGCAGCCTTTTACCCAGGGGGTCCTCTGAAGCTTTCTTT.

A few counts support this clone. V is TRBV11-2 and J is TRBJ2-3; TRBD2 agrees at 7 bases. CDR3 length: 17 residues. Losses at the gene ends were 5 bases for V and 7 bases for J; bases not matched to a gene: 18. The germline V gene has CDR1 SGHAT and CDR2 FQNNGV. CDR3 DNA: TGTGCCAGCAGCGGACTCCGGGGGGTGAGGCGTGGACATACGCAGTATTTT. It encodes CASSGLRGVRRGHTQYF. Full variable domain (remainder filled in from reference TRBV11-2 and TRBJ2-3): EAGVAQSPRYKIIEKRQSVAFWCNPISGHATLYWYQQILGQGPKLLIQFQNNGVVDDSQLPKDRFSAERLKGVDSTLKIQPAKLEDSAVYLCASSGLRGVRRGHTQYFGPGTRLTVL.

This clone came up once. This chain uses TRBV18 with TRBJ1-5; D call uncertain. V was cut by 1 base and J by 3 bases, with 10 bases left in between. Germline lookup yields CDR1 KGHSH and CDR2 LQKENI. This CDR3 contains 15 residues. CDR3 sequence: CASSPRSGTNQPQHF. For the CDR3, the DNA is TGTGCCAGCTCACCACGGTCGGGTACCAATCAGCCCCAGCATTTT.

Here the CDR3 reads CASSQRAFNRDSYNEQFF. CDR3 nucleotides: TGTGCCAGCAGCCAAAGGGCTTTTAACCGGGACTCCTACAATGAGCAGTTCTTC. The V call is TRBV14, the J call TRBJ2-1, with D possibly matching TRBD2 (5 bases). The V gene's germline CDR1 is SGHDN and CDR2 FVKESK. Trimming took off 2 bases at V and 0 bases at J, with 17 bases between the two ends. CDR3 length: 18 amino acids.

V is TRBV4-3 and J is TRBJ2-3; 7 bases map to TRBD1. Losses at the gene ends were 0 bases for V and 5 bases for J; bases not matched to a gene: 5. The CDR3 totals 15 residues. Germline CDR1 is LGHNA and CDR2 is YSLEER. CDR3 loop: CASSQDYRGVDTQYF. The CDR3 bases are TGCGCCAGCAGCCAAGATTACAGGGGCGTAGATACGCAGTATTTT.

This rearrangement joins TRBV27 to TRBJ1-3; D unresolved. The CDR3 extends over 13 amino acids. Looked up from germline, CDR1 is MNHEY and CDR2 is SMNVEV (reference sequence). Trimming shortened V by 4 bases and J by 4 bases, and 8 bases separated the two germline ends. This CDR3 is CASSSTSGNTIYF. In DNA form, the CDR3 reads TGTGCCAGCAGTTCGACATCGGGAAACACCATATATTTT.

The chain employs TRBV28 and TRBJ2-7, with 8 bases aligning to TRBD1. Germline V CDR1 and CDR2: MDHEN, SYDVKM. The J segment lost 5 bases and the V segment lost 5 bases, leaving 11 bases of the junction unmatched. The CDR3 is 15 amino acids. CDR3 amino acids: CASSPGTGVSDEQYF. The CDR3 DNA is TGTGCCAGCAGTCCCGGGACAGGAGTTAGCGACGAGCAGTACTTC.

The chain carries TRBV4-2 and TRBJ1-2; D unclear. The CDR3 length is 17 residues. V dropped 4 bases and J dropped 0 bases, with 18 bases sitting between them. CDR1 LGHNA and CDR2 YNFKEQ come from the germline V gene. CDR3 loop: CASSLKAEAGANYGYTF. DNA for the CDR3: TGTGCCAGCAGCCTTAAGGCGGAGGCCGGAGCTAACTATGGCTACACCTTC.

The table lists this clone with a count of one. V usage is TRBV4-3 and J usage is TRBJ1-1; 7 nucleotides match TRBD1. This CDR3 has 14 residues. Trimming cost V 4 bases and J 6 bases; bases outside gene matches: 8. Germline V gene lookup returns CDR1 LGHNA and CDR2 YSLEER. CDR3 in amino acids: CASSPTGLKAEAFF. As DNA, the CDR3 is TGCGCCAGCAGCCCGACAGGGTTGAAGGCTGAAGCTTTCTTT.